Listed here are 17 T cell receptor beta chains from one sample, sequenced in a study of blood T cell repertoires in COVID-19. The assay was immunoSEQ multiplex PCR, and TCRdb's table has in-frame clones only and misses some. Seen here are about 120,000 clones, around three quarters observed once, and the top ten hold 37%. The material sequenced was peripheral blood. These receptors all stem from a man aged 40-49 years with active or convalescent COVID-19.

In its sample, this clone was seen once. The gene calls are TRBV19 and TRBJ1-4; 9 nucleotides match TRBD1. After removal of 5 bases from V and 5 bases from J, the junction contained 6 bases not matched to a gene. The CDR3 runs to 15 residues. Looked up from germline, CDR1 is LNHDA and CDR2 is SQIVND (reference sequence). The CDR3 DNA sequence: TGTGCCAGTAGTGCCGGACAGGGGCTGAATGAAAAACTGTTTTTT. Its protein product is CASSAGQGLNEKLFF.

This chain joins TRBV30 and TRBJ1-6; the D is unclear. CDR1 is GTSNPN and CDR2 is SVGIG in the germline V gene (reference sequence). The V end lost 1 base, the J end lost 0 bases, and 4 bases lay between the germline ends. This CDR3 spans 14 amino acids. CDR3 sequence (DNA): TGTGCCTGGAGTGCAAACTCCTATAATTCACCCCTCCACTTT. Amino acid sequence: CAWSANSYNSPLHF.

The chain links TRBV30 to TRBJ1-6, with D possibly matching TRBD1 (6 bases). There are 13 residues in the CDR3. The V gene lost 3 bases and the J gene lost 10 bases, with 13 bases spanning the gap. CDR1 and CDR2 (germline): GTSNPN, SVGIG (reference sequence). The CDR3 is CAWRQGYSSPLHF. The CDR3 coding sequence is TGTGCCTGGAGGCAGGGGTATAGCTCACCCCTCCACTTT. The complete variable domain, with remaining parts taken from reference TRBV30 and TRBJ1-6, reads SQTIHQWPATLVQPVGSPLSLECTVEGTSNPNLYWYRQAAGRGLQLLFYSVGIGQISSEVPQNLSASRPQDRQFILSSKKLLLSDSGFYLCAWRQGYSSPLHFGNGTRLTVT.

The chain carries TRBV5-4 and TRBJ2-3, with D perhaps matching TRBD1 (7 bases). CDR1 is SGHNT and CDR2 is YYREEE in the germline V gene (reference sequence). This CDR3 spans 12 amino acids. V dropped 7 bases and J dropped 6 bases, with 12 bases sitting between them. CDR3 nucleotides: TGTGCCAGCGGGCGGGACAGTGATACGCAGTATTTT. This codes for CASGRDSDTQYF.

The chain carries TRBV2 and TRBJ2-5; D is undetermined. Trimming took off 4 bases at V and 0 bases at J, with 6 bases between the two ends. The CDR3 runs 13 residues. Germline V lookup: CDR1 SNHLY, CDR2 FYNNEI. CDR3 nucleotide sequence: TGTGCCAGCAGTGGAAGCTACCAAGAGACCCAGTACTTC. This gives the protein CASSGSYQETQYF.

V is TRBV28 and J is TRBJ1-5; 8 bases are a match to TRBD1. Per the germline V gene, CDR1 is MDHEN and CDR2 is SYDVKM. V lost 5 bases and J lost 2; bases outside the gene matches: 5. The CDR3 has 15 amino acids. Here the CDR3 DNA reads TGTGCCAGCAGTAGGACAGGGCCTGGCAATCAGCCCCAGCATTTT. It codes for CASSRTGPGNQPQHF. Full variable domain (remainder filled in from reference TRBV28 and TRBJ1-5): DVKVTQSSRYLVKRTGEKVFLECVQDMDHENMFWYRQDPGLGLRLIYFSYDVKMKEKGDIPEGYSVSREKKERFSLILESASTNQTSMYLCASSRTGPGNQPQHFGDGTRLSIL.

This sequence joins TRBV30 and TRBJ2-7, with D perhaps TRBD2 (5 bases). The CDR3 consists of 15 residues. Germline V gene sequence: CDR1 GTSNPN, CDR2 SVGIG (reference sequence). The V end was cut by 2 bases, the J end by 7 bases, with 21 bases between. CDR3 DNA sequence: TGTGCCTGGAGTCGATCGCCGACGGCTTCGGGGGAGCAGTACTTC. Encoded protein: CAWSRSPTASGEQYF.

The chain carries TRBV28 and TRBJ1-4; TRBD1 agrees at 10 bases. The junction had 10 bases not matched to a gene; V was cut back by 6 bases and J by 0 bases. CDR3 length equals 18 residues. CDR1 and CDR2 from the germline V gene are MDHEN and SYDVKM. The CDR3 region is CASSGTGVFVTTNEKLFF. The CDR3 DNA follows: TGTGCCAGCAGCGGGACAGGGGTTTTTGTAACAACTAATGAAAAACTGTTTTTT. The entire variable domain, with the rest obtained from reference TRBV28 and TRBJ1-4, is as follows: DVKVTQSSRYLVKRTGEKVFLECVQDMDHENMFWYRQDPGLGLRLIYFSYDVKMKEKGDIPEGYSVSREKKERFSLILESASTNQTSMYLCASSGTGVFVTTNEKLFFGSGTQLSVL.

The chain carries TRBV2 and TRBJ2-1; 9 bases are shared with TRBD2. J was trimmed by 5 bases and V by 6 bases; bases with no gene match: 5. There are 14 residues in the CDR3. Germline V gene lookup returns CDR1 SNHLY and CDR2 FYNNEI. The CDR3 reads CASSGSGGNNEQFF. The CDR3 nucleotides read TGTGCCAGCAGCGGTAGCGGGGGCAACAATGAGCAGTTCTTC.

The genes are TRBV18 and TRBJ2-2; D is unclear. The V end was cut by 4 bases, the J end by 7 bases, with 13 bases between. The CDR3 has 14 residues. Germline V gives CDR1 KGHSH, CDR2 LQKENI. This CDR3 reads CASSQPSLNGELFF. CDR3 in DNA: TGTGCCAGCTCACAGCCTTCCTTAAACGGGGAGCTGTTTTTT.

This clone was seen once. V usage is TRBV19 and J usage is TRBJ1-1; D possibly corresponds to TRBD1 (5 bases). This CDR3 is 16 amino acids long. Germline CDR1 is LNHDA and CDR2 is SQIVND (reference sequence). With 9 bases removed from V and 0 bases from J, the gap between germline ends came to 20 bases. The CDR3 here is CASPPIGGEMNTEAFF. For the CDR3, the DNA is TGTGCCAGCCCCCCCATTGGGGGGGAAATGAACACTGAAGCTTTCTTT.

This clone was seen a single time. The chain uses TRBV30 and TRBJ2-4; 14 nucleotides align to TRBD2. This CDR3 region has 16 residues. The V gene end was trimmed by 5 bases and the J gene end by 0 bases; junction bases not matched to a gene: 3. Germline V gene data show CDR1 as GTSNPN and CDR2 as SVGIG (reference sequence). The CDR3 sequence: CAWGLAGGLAKNIQYF. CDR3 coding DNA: TGTGCCTGGGGACTAGCGGGAGGACTAGCCAAAAACATTCAGTACTTC.

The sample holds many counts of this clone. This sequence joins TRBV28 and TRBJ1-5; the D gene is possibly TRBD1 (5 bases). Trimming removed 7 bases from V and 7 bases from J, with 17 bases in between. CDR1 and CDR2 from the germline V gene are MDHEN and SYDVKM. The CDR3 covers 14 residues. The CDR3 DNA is TGTGCCAGCACCCCCTCGGGGGGAAAACAGCCCCAGCATTTT. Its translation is CASTPSGGKQPQHF.

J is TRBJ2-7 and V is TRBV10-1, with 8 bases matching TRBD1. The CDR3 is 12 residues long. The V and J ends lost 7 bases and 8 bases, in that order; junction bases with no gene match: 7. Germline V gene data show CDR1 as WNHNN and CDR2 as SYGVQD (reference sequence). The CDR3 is CASNKQGEKQYF. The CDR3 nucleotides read TGCGCCAGCAACAAACAGGGGGAGAAGCAGTACTTC.

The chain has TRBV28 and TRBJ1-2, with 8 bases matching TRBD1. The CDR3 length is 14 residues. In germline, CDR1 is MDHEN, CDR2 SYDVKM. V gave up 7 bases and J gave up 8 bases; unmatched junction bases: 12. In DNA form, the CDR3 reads TGTGCCAGCACCCCGGCAGGGGGCCTTATGGGCTACACCTTC. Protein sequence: CASTPAGGLMGYTF.

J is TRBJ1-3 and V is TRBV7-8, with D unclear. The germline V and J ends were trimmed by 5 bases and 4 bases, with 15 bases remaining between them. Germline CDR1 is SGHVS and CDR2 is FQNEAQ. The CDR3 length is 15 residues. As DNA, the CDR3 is TGTGCCAGCAGCCTCTCTTGGAGTGTCGGAAACACCATATATTTT. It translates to CASSLSWSVGNTIYF.

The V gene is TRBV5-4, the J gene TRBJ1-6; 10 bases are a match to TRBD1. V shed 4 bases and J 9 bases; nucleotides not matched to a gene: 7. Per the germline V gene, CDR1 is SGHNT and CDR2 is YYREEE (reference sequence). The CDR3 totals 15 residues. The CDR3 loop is CASSTSGQGLSPLHF. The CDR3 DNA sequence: TGTGCCAGCAGCACTTCGGGACAGGGGCTTTCACCCCTCCACTTT.